The 22 T cell receptor beta chains listed next were all sequenced from one sample in a study of Graves' ophthalmopathy and Graves' hyperthyroidism. RNA transcripts were the template, and TCR beta CDR3 regions were amplified from them. An opening RT-PCR round employed HTBI primers and preceded a second-round multiplex PCR. TCRdb reanalysed the multiplex PCR reads using MiXCR and keeps one entry per CDR3 protein. The sample lists over a million distinct CDR3 sequences, 35% to 40% occurring once. Sequenced input: peripheral blood or thyroid tissue (not recorded which). These receptors were taken from an adult man with Graves' hyperthyroidism.

V gene TRBV3-1 combines with J gene TRBJ2-2; D is undetermined. CDR1 is LGHDT, CDR2 YNNKEL, per germline (reference sequence). The CDR3 is made up of 16 amino acids. With 2 bases removed from V and 1 base from J, the gap between germline ends came to 11 bases. As DNA, the CDR3 is TGTGCCAGCAGCCAATGGCTCCACAAGAACACCGGGGAGCTGTTTTTT. This sequence encodes CASSQWLHKNTGELFF.

This clonotype was counted at least ten times. The V and J genes are TRBV9 and TRBJ1-1; 7 bases agree with TRBD1. This CDR3 spans 15 amino acids. Trimming at V came to 4 bases and at J to 3 bases, leaving 9 bases not matched to a gene. The V gene's germline CDR1 is SGDLS and CDR2 YYNGEE. The CDR3 bases are TGTGCCAGCAGCCAATGGGACAGCCCGTACACTGAAGCTTTCTTT. Protein: CASSQWDSPYTEAFF.

This clonotype turned up a few times. The chain employs TRBV6-5 and TRBJ2-7; 7 bases align to TRBD1. Germline V gene lookup returns CDR1 MNHEY and CDR2 SVGAGI. After removal of 0 bases from V and 5 bases from J, the junction contained 4 bases not matched to a gene. This CDR3 has 14 residues. The CDR3 sequence is CASSYSFTGDEQYF. Here the CDR3 DNA reads TGTGCCAGCAGTTACTCGTTTACAGGGGACGAGCAGTACTTC.

The rearrangement joins TRBV29-1 to TRBJ2-5; a weak D match, TRBD2 (6 bases). This CDR3 comprises 17 residues. V lost 3 bases and J lost 3, with 23 bases in between. Germline CDR1 SQVTM, CDR2 ANQGSEA. DNA of the CDR3: TGCAGCGTTGATCCCCCAAACCAGCGGGCAGGTAAAGAGACCCAGTACTTC. This encodes CSVDPPNQRAGKETQYF. The full variable domain, with the rest looked up from reference TRBV29-1 and TRBJ2-5, is SAVISQKPSRDICQRGTSLTIQCQVDSQVTMMFWYRQQPGQSLTLIATANQGSEATYESGFVIDKFPISRPNLTFSTLTVSNMSPEDSSIYLCSVDPPNQRAGKETQYFGPGTRLLVL.

The chain joins TRBV7-9 to TRBJ1-2; TRBD1 is a possible D gene (6 bases). The CDR3 length is 13 residues. With 5 bases removed from V and 8 bases from J, the gap between germline ends came to 15 bases. Germline assignment: CDR1 SEHNR and CDR2 FQNEAQ (reference sequence). CDR3 protein: CASSRIRGSGYTF. As DNA, the CDR3 is TGTGCCAGCAGCCGAATCAGGGGTTCCGGCTACACCTTC.

This clonotype occurred many times. The chain carries TRBV14 and TRBJ1-2; D remains unclear. Trimming stripped 0 bases from V and 6 bases from J, with 11 bases between. Germline CDR1 and CDR2: SGHDN and FVKESK. CDR3 length equals 14 residues. CDR3 in amino acids: CASSQEIRGDGYTF. CDR3 nucleotides: TGTGCCAGCAGCCAAGAGATTCGGGGTGATGGCTACACCTTC.

This clonotype was observed many times. The gene calls are TRBV5-1 and TRBJ2-2; maybe TRBD2 (6 bases). This CDR3 contains 15 residues. The V and J ends lost 2 bases and 8 bases respectively, with 16 bases between them. CDR1 is SGHRS and CDR2 is YFSETQ in the germline V gene. The CDR3 nucleotides read TGCGCCAGCAGCTTCGGGGGAGCCGGTGTAGGGGAGCTGTTTTTT. This gives the protein CASSFGGAGVGELFF. Full variable domain (rest looked up from reference TRBV5-1 and TRBJ2-2): KAGVTQTPRYLIKTRGQQVTLSCSPISGHRSVSWYQQTPGQGLQFLFEYFSETQRNKGNFPGRFSGRQFSNSRSEMNVSTLELGDSALYLCASSFGGAGVGELFFGEGSRLTVL.

The rearrangement links TRBV29-1 to TRBJ1-2; a possible D gene is TRBD1 (5 bases). The V end lost 3 bases, the J end lost 3 bases, and 17 bases lay between the germline ends. Germline CDR1 and CDR2: SQVTM and ANQGSEA. This CDR3 comprises 15 residues. The CDR3 protein is CSVDAPMGTHYGYTF. The CDR3 coding sequence is TGCAGCGTTGACGCCCCCATGGGGACCCACTATGGCTACACCTTC.

The chain recombines TRBV6-5 with TRBJ1-1; TRBD1 is a possible D gene (5 bases). V shed 10 bases and J shed 8 bases, with 11 bases lying between them. Germline V CDR1 and CDR2: MNHEY, SVGAGI. There are 10 residues in the CDR3. In DNA form, the CDR3 reads TGTGCCACGGTGGGGCGCGAAGCTTTCTTT. This codes for CATVGREAFF.

This clonotype was detected only a few times. The chain is built from TRBV20-1 and TRBJ2-2, with 12 bases lining up with TRBD1. The CDR3 sequence is 13 residues long. Germline V gene lookup returns CDR1 DFQATT and CDR2 SNEGSKA (reference sequence). The DNA for the CDR3 is TGCAGCGGGACAGGGGGCCACACCGGGGAGCTGTTTTTT. Its protein is CSGTGGHTGELFF.

This clonotype was counted between two and nine times. The rearrangement joins TRBV6-5 to TRBJ2-7; perhaps TRBD1 as D (6 bases). CDR3 size: 14 residues. Germline V CDR1 and CDR2: MNHEY, SVGAGI. The V and J ends lost 9 bases and 2 bases respectively, with 17 bases between them. In nucleotides, the CDR3 is TGTGCCAGTAGGCGGACAGTATATACCTACGAGCAGTACTTC. Translation gives CASRRTVYTYEQYF.

Many counts were recorded for this clonotype. The chain joins TRBV7-9 to TRBJ2-2, with D tentatively TRBD2 (5 bases). V was trimmed by 7 bases and J by 4 bases, leaving 16 bases between them. CDR3 length: 15 residues. Germline V gives CDR1 SEHNR, CDR2 FQNEAQ (reference sequence). CDR3 DNA: TGTGCCAGCACTCCCCAGGCCGGGGTCACCGGGGAGCTGTTTTTT. It codes for CASTPQAGVTGELFF.

The V gene is TRBV7-2, the J gene TRBJ2-2; 12 bases agree with TRBD2. The length of the CDR3 is 18 residues. V was pared by 5 bases and J by 6 bases, with 13 bases of the junction left unmatched. CDR1 and CDR2 (germline): SGHTA, FQGNSA. The CDR3 spells CASSLRTSGTRLPGELFF. In DNA, the CDR3 is TGTGCCAGCAGCCTCCGGACTAGCGGGACCCGGCTCCCCGGGGAGCTGTTTTTT.

The chain links TRBV25-1 to TRBJ2-7; D is unresolved. V was cut by 5 bases and J by 9 bases, with 14 bases left in between. This CDR3 is 12 amino acids long. The germline gives CDR1 MGHDK, CDR2 SYGVNS. CDR3: CASSYESSLQYF. The CDR3, as DNA: TGTGCCAGCAGTTACGAATCGAGCTTGCAGTACTTC.

V and J are TRBV10-3 and TRBJ2-5; 7 bases map to TRBD1. The end of the DNA aligns better with TRBJ2-7, so the J call may be wrong. This CDR3 comprises 14 residues. Germline V lookup: CDR1 ENHRY, CDR2 SYGVKD. The CDR3: CATILGQSSYEQYF. The CDR3 bases are TGTGCCACTATATTGGGACAGAGCTCCTACGAGCAGTACTTC.

This clonotype was observed a handful of times. In nucleotides, the CDR3 is TGTGCCAGCAGCCACGCAGGGGGATACACTGAAGCTTTCTTT. As protein: CASSHAGGYTEAFF. This chain links TRBV5-6 with TRBJ1-1; 7 positions agree with TRBD1. Per germline, CDR1 SGHDT and CDR2 YYEEEE. The CDR3 spans 14 residues. V trimming: 4 bases; J trimming: 3 bases; junction bases outside the gene matches: 6.

At least ten counts were recorded for this clonotype. The genes are TRBV9 and TRBJ2-6; no definite D call. The CDR3 is 14 amino acids. Trimming left V 1 base short and J 0 bases short, with 2 bases between. The germline CDR1 and CDR2 sequences are SGDLS and YYNGEE. CDR3 coding DNA: TGTGCCAGCAGCGTATTCTCTGGGGCCAACGTCCTGACTTTC. This sequence encodes CASSVFSGANVLTF. The whole variable domain, remainder taken from reference TRBV9 and TRBJ2-6, is DSGVTQTPKHLITATGQRVTLRCSPRSGDLSVYWYQQSLDQGLQFLIQYYNGEERAKGNILERFSAQQFPDLHSELNLSSLELGDSALYFCASSVFSGANVLTFGAGSRLTVL.

Points on this clonotype: Lacking the conserved final phenylalanine or tryptophan, this CDR3 likely reflects a read error. The chain couples TRBV5-1 to TRBJ1-5; D unresolved. This CDR3 is 14 amino acids long. The germline CDR1 and CDR2 sequences are SGHRS and YFSETQ. Trimming removed 0 bases from V and 3 bases from J, with 7 bases in between. CDR3 nucleotides: TGCGCCAGCAGCTTGGGTCAGAACAATCAGCCCCAGCATCTT. Protein sequence: CASSLGQNNQPQHL.

The table lists this clonotype with a few counts. The gene calls are TRBV6-5 and TRBJ1-1; D might be TRBD1 (5 bases). The V end was cut by 7 bases, the J end by 3 bases, with 18 bases between. Germline V gene lookup returns CDR1 MNHEY and CDR2 SVGAGI. The CDR3 runs 15 residues. DNA for the CDR3: TGTGCCAGCAAGGCCGAACACGGGGGGTACACTGAAGCTTTCTTT. It codes for CASKAEHGGYTEAFF.

The chain joins TRBV20-1 to TRBJ2-7, with TRBD1 as a possible D gene (6 bases). This CDR3 spans 12 amino acids. Trimming cost V 3 bases and J 4 bases, with 10 bases left between them. Germline CDR1 reads DFQATT; CDR2 reads SNEGSKA (reference sequence). This chain's CDR3 is CSASTGQYEQYF. Here the CDR3 DNA reads TGCAGTGCTAGTACAGGACAGTACGAGCAGTACTTC.

The V call is TRBV19, the J call TRBJ2-7; D is possibly TRBD1 or TRBD2 (5 bases each). Looked up from germline, CDR1 is LNHDA and CDR2 is SQIVND (reference sequence). CDR3 length equals 17 residues. V was pared by 3 bases and J by 0 bases, with 18 bases between. In DNA, the CDR3 is TGTGCCAGTAGTATTCAAGGGACCGACCGAAGCTCCTACGAGCAGTACTTC. Amino acids: CASSIQGTDRSSYEQYF. The complete variable domain, with remaining parts taken from reference TRBV19 and TRBJ2-7, reads DGGITQSPKYLFRKEGQNVTLSCEQNLNHDAMYWYRQDPGQGLRLIYYSQIVNDFQKGDIAEGYSVSREKKESFPLTVTSAQKNPTAFYLCASSIQGTDRSSYEQYFGPGTRLTVT.

A few counts support this clonotype. The CDR3 DNA sequence: TGTGCCAGCAGTAGTCCCGGGACAGGGGGAATTTCACCCCTCCACTTT. Encoded protein: CASSSPGTGGISPLHF. The rearrangement uses TRBV13 and TRBJ1-6; 11 positions match TRBD1. The CDR3 is made up of 16 amino acids. Germline V gives CDR1 PRHDT, CDR2 FYEKMQ (reference sequence). Germline trimming cut 6 bases from V and 9 bases from J; bases unmatched to any gene: 10.